One and the same sample provided the 19 T cell receptor beta chains below, sequenced in a study of T cells in women clearing cervical HPV infection. Repertoires were generated with immunoSEQ multiplex PCR, while TCRdb's copy carries only in-frame clones and drops some. This repertoire comprises around 48,000 clones; its ten largest clones make up around 1.6%. Sequenced material: blood buffy coat. These receptors all come from a woman aged 18 to 75 with a cervical HPV16 infection that either progressed to CIN3+ or cleared (not recorded which).

CDR3 DNA (partial): TGTGCCAGCAGTTTTCCCCCGAGGACAGGGGGCGCCTACGAG. This encodes CASSFPPRTGGAYE. The complete CDR3 sequence is CASSFPPRTGGAYEQYF. The rearrangement joins TRBV28 to TRBJ2-7; 11 bases map to TRBD1. The CDR3 is cut off 3 residues early in the read; its end comes from the germline J gene. This CDR3 region has 17 residues. The V gene end was trimmed by 3 bases and the J gene end by 2 bases; junction bases not matched to a gene: 9. CDR1 is MDHEN, CDR2 SYDVKM, per germline. The variable domain in full, completed from reference TRBV28 and TRBJ2-7, reads DVKVTQSSRYLVKRTGEKVFLECVQDMDHENMFWYRQDPGLGLRLIYFSYDVKMKEKGDIPEGYSVSREKKERFSLILESASTNQTSMYLCASSFPPRTGGAYEQYFGPGTRLTVT.

Comments on this clone: Read sequence stops 3 residues before the CDR3 end, and the germline J gene provides the missing end. The chain recombines TRBV7-2 with TRBJ1-2; 7 bases line up with TRBD1. CDR1 and CDR2 (germline): SGHTA, FQGNSA. This CDR3 is built from 14 residues. The junction had 11 bases not matched to a gene; V was cut back by 8 bases and J by 5 bases. CDR3 in amino acids: CASLATGRGYGYTF. CDR3 DNA (partial): TGTGCCAGCTTAGCGACAGGGCGAGGATATGGC.

Note on this clone: The CDR3 end is not reached by the read, which stops 3 residues before it; the germline J gene fills it in. The chain combines TRBV19 with TRBJ2-5, with a tentative D call TRBD2 (7 bases). Germline V gives CDR1 LNHDA, CDR2 SQIVND (reference sequence). V was pared by 9 bases and J by 5 bases, with 16 bases between. The CDR3 is 13 residues long. CDR3 sequence reads: CARVGGGDETQYF. The CDR3 bases that were read are TGTGCCAGAGTGGGGGGGGGCGATGAGACC.

With regard to this clone: The CDR3 goes on 3 residues after the read ends, and that part is filled in from the germline J gene. The rearrangement uses TRBV20-1 and TRBJ1-3; D gene uncertain. Germline V gene data show CDR1 as DFQATT and CDR2 as SNEGSKA (reference sequence). This CDR3 comprises 15 residues. Deletions cut 1 base from V and 2 bases from J, with 12 bases between. Partial CDR3 DNA: TGCAGTGCTAGAGCTCAGGTCCCGGCTGGAAACACC. Translated: CSARAQVPAGNT. The full CDR3 sequence reads CSARAQVPAGNTIYF.

Of note for this clone: With the read ending 3 residues before the CDR3 end, the germline J gene is used to fill in that end. The gene calls are TRBV20-1 and TRBJ1-2; 10 nucleotides match TRBD1. Losses at the gene ends were 3 bases for V and 7 bases for J; bases not matched to a gene: 14. The germline CDR1 and CDR2 sequences are DFQATT and SNEGSKA (reference sequence). The CDR3 runs to 16 residues. Incomplete CDR3 DNA: TGCAGTGCTAGGGAGGGGGGACAGGGGAGGAATGCTGGC. This codes for CSAREGGQGRNAG. Given in full, the CDR3 is CSAREGGQGRNAGYTF.

The CDR3 bases that were read are TGTGCCATCACCCAGGGGGCCGTGTACGAG. Translating gives CAITQGAVYE. The complete CDR3 reads CAITQGAVYEQYF. The chain links TRBV10-3 to TRBJ2-7; 8 nucleotides agree with TRBD1. The read falls 3 residues short of the CDR3 end, and the missing part is taken from the germline J gene. The germline CDR1 and CDR2 sequences are ENHRY and SYGVKD. V lost 7 bases and J lost 4; bases outside the gene matches: 6. CDR3 length: 13 amino acids.

For this clone: From the germline J gene comes the end of the CDR3, since the read stops 3 residues before it. The J gene is TRBJ2-7, the V gene TRBV19; 10 bases map to TRBD2. V dropped 5 bases and J dropped 1; count of bases not matched to a gene: 5. Germline V lookup: CDR1 LNHDA, CDR2 SQIVND (reference sequence). CDR3 length: 15 amino acids. Partial CDR3 DNA: TGTGCCAGTAGTCAAGGACTAGCGGTTTCCTACGAG. Protein: CASSQGLAVSYE. The full CDR3 reads CASSQGLAVSYEQYF.

For this clone: The CDR3 goes on 3 residues after the read ends, and that part is filled in from the germline J gene. The V call is TRBV19, the J call TRBJ2-7, with TRBD2 matching over 14 bases. J was trimmed by 6 bases and V by 4 bases; bases with no gene match: 14. This CDR3 comprises 18 residues. CDR1 and CDR2 from the germline V gene are LNHDA and SQIVND (reference sequence). The CDR3 here is CASSKSKGGLAGVREQYF. Partial CDR3 DNA: TGTGCCAGTAGTAAATCAAAAGGGGGACTAGCGGGGGTTCGCGAG. The full variable domain, completed using reference TRBV19 and TRBJ2-7, is DGGITQSPKYLFRKEGQNVTLSCEQNLNHDAMYWYRQDPGQGLRLIYYSQIVNDFQKGDIAEGYSVSREKKESFPLTVTSAQKNPTAFYLCASSKSKGGLAGVREQYFGPGTRLTVT.

Note on this clone: Sequencing ends 3 residues short of the CDR3 end; the germline J gene provides the rest. The rearrangement links TRBV11-2 to TRBJ1-3; D unresolved. Germline V CDR1 and CDR2: SGHAT, FQNNGV. This CDR3 region has 14 residues. V was pared by 0 bases and J by 7 bases, with 10 bases between. CDR3 bases read: TGTGCCAGCAGCTTAGATCAATTCGGTAACACC. This encodes CASSLDQFGNT. The CDR3 in full is CASSLDQFGNTIYF.

To note about this clone: The sequence runs out 3 residues before the end of the CDR3; the remainder is reconstructed from the germline J gene. V usage is TRBV20-1 and J usage is TRBJ2-1, with 12 positions matching TRBD2. Per germline, CDR1 DFQATT and CDR2 SNEGSKA (reference sequence). V trimming: 0 bases; J trimming: 6 bases; junction bases outside the gene matches: 6. The CDR3 runs 16 residues. The CDR3 DNA, read in part, is TGCAGTGCTAGAGATACCCCTAGCGGGAGGGCCAATGAG. The encoded protein is CSARDTPSGRANE. The CDR3 in its entirety is CSARDTPSGRANEQFF.

As regards this clone: The read stops 3 residues short of the end of the CDR3; the missing end is completed from the germline J gene. The gene calls are TRBV18 and TRBJ2-1, with 8 bases lining up with TRBD1. The V segment lost 2 bases and the J segment 8 bases; nucleotides outside the gene matches: 5. The length of the CDR3 is 14 residues. From germline, CDR1 is KGHSH and CDR2 LQKENI. CDR3 protein: CASSPDRGSYEQFF. The CDR3 bases that were read are TGTGCCAGCTCACCAGACAGGGGTAGCTATGAG.

Note on this clone: The sequence runs out 3 residues before the end of the CDR3; the remainder is reconstructed from the germline J gene. J is TRBJ2-7 and V is TRBV19; 9 bases match TRBD2. Looked up from germline, CDR1 is LNHDA and CDR2 is SQIVND (reference sequence). V was pared by 5 bases and J by 2 bases, with 4 bases of the junction left unmatched. CDR3 length: 14 amino acids. CDR3 amino acids: CASSQRLAAYEQYF. The DNA read from the CDR3 is TGTGCCAGTAGTCAAAGACTAGCGGCCTACGAG.

On this clone: The sequence runs out 3 residues before the end of the CDR3; the remainder is reconstructed from the germline J gene. The rearrangement joins TRBV28 to TRBJ1-1; 7 bases are shared with TRBD1. The CDR3 has 14 amino acids. Germline assignment: CDR1 MDHEN and CDR2 SYDVKM. With 7 bases clipped from V and 1 base from J, the junction kept 6 bases outside the gene matches. The DNA read from the CDR3 is TGTGCCAGCAATAGACAGGGAGCGAACACTGAA. Protein product: CASNRQGANTE. The complete CDR3 protein is CASNRQGANTEAFF. Using reference TRBV28 and TRBJ1-1 for the parts outside the CDR3, the full variable domain is DVKVTQSSRYLVKRTGEKVFLECVQDMDHENMFWYRQDPGLGLRLIYFSYDVKMKEKGDIPEGYSVSREKKERFSLILESASTNQTSMYLCASNRQGANTEAFFGQGTRLTVV.

A remark on this clone: The CDR3 end is not reached by the read, which stops 3 residues before it; the germline J gene fills it in. The chain combines TRBV29-1 with TRBJ1-1; weak D call: TRBD1 (5 bases). Germline values: CDR1 SQVTM, CDR2 ANQGSEA. This CDR3 is 12 amino acids long. V was cut by 4 bases and J by 2 bases, with 8 bases left in between. The CDR3 here is CSVAGFNTEAFF. Partial CDR3 DNA: TGCAGCGTTGCAGGGTTCAACACTGAA. Full variable domain (remainder filled in from reference TRBV29-1 and TRBJ1-1): SAVISQKPSRDICQRGTSLTIQCQVDSQVTMMFWYRQQPGQSLTLIATANQGSEATYESGFVIDKFPISRPNLTFSTLTVSNMSPEDSSIYLCSVAGFNTEAFFGQGTRLTVV.

In the case of this clone: The read ends 3 residues shy of where the CDR3 ends; the end is completed using the germline J gene. This chain uses TRBV19 with TRBJ2-7; 7 bases are shared with TRBD2. J was trimmed by 3 bases and V by 3 bases; bases with no gene match: 14. The CDR3 consists of 17 residues. Germline CDR1 reads LNHDA; CDR2 reads SQIVND (reference sequence). The DNA read from the CDR3 is TGTGCCAGTAGTATTAGCATAAGTGAGCGGGGAGTCTACGAG. Translating gives CASSISISERGVYE. The complete CDR3 protein is CASSISISERGVYEQYF.

To note about this clone: The read is 3 residues too short to cover the CDR3 end, so that end is filled in from the germline J gene. The V call is TRBV18, the J call TRBJ2-5; possible D gene TRBD2, 5 bases. V lost 2 bases and J lost 2, with 21 bases in between. The CDR3 covers 18 residues. Germline V lookup: CDR1 KGHSH, CDR2 LQKENI. The CDR3 here is CASSPSLTISAVQETQYF. The covered CDR3 bases are TGTGCCAGCTCACCATCTTTGACTATTTCGGCGGTTCAAGAGACC.

Notes on this clone: The read gets to within 3 residues of the CDR3 end, and the germline J gene fills in the rest. This rearrangement joins TRBV30 to TRBJ2-3, with 11 bases fitting TRBD2. The CDR3 spans 19 residues. Germline V gene data show CDR1 as GTSNPN and CDR2 as SVGIG (reference sequence). The V segment lost 2 bases and the J segment 7 bases; nucleotides outside the gene matches: 20. The DNA read from the CDR3 is TGTGCCTGGAGTACCCTTAGAGCGATACTAGCGGGAGTAACGCATACG. Amino acid sequence: CAWSTLRAILAGVTHT. The full CDR3 protein reads CAWSTLRAILAGVTHTQYF.

Details on this clone: The CDR3 end is not reached by the read, which stops 3 residues before it; the germline J gene fills it in. V is TRBV2 and J is TRBJ2-1, with a tentative D call TRBD1 (6 bases). Germline-derived CDR1 and CDR2 are SNHLY and FYNNEI. Trimming took 6 bases from V and 5 from J, leaving 17 bases between them. The CDR3 runs 15 residues. The CDR3 loop reads CASRQTGFTHNEQFF. The DNA read from the CDR3 is TGTGCCAGCAGGCAGACAGGCTTCACACACAATGAG.

Comments on this clone: The read falls 3 residues short of the CDR3 end, and the missing part is taken from the germline J gene. This chain connects TRBV7-6 to TRBJ2-7; no reliable D call. This CDR3 has 12 residues. The germline V gene has CDR1 SGHVS and CDR2 FNYEAQ. V lost 4 bases to trimming and J lost 2 bases, with 6 bases between them. The sequenced CDR3 bases are TGTGCCAGCAGCTCCCGCGCCTACGAG. Its protein product is CASSSRAYE. The full CDR3 reads CASSSRAYEQYF.